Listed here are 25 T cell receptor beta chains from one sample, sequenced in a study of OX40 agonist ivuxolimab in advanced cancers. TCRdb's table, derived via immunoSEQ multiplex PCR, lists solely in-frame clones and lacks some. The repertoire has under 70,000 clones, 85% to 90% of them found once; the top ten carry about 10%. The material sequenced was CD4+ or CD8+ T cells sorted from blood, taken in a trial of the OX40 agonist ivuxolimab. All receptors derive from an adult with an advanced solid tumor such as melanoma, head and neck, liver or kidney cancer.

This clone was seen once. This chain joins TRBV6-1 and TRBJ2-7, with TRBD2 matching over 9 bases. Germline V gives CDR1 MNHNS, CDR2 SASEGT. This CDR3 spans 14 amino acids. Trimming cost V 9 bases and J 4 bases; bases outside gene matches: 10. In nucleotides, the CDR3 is TGTGCCAGTGGGGTTAGCGGGAGTCAGTACGAGCAGTACTTC. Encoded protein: CASGVSGSQYEQYF.

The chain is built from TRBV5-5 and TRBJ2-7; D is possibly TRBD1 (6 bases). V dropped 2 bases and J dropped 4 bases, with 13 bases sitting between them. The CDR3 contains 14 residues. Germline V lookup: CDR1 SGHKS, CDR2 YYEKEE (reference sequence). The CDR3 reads CASSFNRVMYEQYF. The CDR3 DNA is TGTGCCAGCAGCTTTAACAGGGTAATGTACGAGCAGTACTTC.

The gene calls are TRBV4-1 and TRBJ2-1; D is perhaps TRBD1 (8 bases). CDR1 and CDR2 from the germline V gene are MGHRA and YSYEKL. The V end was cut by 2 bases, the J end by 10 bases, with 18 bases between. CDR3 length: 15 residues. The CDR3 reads CASSQIQGARGEQFF. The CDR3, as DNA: TGCGCCAGCAGCCAAATTCAGGGGGCGCGGGGGGAGCAGTTCTTC.

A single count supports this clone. The CDR3 DNA is TGTGCCAGCAGCTTAAGTGGGAATGAGCAGTTCTTC. Amino acids: CASSLSGNEQFF. The V gene is TRBV7-9, the J gene TRBJ2-1; no firm D call. The CDR3 has 12 residues. The V end was cut by 2 bases, the J end by 7 bases, with 6 bases between. The V gene's germline CDR1 is SEHNR and CDR2 FQNEAQ (reference sequence).

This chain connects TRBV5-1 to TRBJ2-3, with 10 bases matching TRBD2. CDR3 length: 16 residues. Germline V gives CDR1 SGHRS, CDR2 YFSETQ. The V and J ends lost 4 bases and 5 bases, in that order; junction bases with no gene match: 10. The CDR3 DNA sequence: TGCGCCAGCAGCGGATTAACTAGCGGGGTCAAAGATACGCAGTATTTT. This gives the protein CASSGLTSGVKDTQYF.

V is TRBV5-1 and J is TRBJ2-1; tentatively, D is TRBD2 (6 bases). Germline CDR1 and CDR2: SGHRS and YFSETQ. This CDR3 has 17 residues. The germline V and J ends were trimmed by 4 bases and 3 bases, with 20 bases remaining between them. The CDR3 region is CASSPRLVRDFYNEQFF. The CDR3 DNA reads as TGCGCCAGCAGCCCGAGACTAGTCCGGGACTTCTACAATGAGCAGTTCTTC.

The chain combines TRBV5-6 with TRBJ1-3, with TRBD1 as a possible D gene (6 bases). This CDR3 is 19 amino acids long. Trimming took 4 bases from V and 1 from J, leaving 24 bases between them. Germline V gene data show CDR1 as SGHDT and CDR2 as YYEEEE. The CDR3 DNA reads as TGTGCCAGCAGCCCGATTTCGACCTCCGGGACATCATCTGGAAACACCATATATTTT. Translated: CASSPISTSGTSSGNTIYF.

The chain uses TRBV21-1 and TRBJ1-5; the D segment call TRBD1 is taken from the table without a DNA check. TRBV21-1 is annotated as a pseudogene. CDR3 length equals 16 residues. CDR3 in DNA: TGTGCCAGCAGCAAAGGGACAAAGATTAGCAATCAGCCCCAGCATTTT. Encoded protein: CASSKGTKISNQPQHF.

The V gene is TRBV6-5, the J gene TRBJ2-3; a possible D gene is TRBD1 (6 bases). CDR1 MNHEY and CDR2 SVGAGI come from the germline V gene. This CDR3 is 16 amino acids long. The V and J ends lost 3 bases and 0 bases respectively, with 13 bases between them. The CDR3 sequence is CASSYIWGPSTDTQYF. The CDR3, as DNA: TGTGCCAGCAGTTATATTTGGGGGCCTAGCACAGATACGCAGTATTTT.

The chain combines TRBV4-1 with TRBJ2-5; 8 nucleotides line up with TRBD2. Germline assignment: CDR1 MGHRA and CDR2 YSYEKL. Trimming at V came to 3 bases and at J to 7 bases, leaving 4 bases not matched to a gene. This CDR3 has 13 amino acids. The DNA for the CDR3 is TGCGCCAGCAGCCAGACTAGCGCGGGGACCCAGTACTTC. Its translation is CASSQTSAGTQYF.

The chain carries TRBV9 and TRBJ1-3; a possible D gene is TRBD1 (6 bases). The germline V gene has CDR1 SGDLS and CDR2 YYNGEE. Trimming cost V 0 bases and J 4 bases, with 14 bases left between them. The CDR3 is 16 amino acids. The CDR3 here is CASSVGIQGIGNTIYF. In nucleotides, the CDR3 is TGTGCCAGCAGCGTAGGGATCCAGGGGATCGGAAACACCATATATTTT.

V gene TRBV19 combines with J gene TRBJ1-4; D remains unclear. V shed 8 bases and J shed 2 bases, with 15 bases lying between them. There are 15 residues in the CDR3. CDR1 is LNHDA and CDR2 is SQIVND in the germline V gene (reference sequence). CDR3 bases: TGTGCCAGTCGTCGGCGGGCTTCGACTAATGAAAAACTGTTTTTT. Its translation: CASRRRASTNEKLFF.

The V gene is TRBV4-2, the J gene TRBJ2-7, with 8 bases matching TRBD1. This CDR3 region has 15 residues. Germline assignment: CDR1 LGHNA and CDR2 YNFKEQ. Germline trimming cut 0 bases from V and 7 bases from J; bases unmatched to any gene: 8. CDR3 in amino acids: CASSQEPATGAEQYF. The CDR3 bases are TGTGCCAGCAGCCAAGAACCCGCGACAGGGGCTGAGCAGTACTTC.

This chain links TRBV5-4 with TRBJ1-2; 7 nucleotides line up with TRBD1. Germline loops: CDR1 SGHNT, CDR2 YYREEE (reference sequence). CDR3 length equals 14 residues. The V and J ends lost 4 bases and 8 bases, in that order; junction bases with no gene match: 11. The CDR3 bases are TGTGCCAGCAGCATAAAAAGACAGGGAACGGGCTACACCTTC. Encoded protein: CASSIKRQGTGYTF.

CDR3 sequence (DNA): TGTGCCAGCAGTTTATTAAAAGGGACCCGCACCGGGGAGCTGTTTTTT. Translation gives CASSLLKGTRTGELFF. The chain has TRBV28 and TRBJ2-2, with D perhaps being TRBD1 or TRBD2 (5 bases each). V lost 1 base to trimming and J lost 4 bases, with 13 bases between them. Per the germline V gene, CDR1 is MDHEN and CDR2 is SYDVKM. The CDR3 has 16 amino acids.

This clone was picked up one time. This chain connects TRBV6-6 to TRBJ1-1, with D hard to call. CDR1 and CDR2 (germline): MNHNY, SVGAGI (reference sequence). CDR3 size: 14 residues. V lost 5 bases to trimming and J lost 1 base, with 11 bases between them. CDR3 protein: CASSLGGRNTEAFF. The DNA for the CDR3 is TGTGCCAGCAGTCTAGGTGGGCGGAACACTGAAGCTTTCTTT.

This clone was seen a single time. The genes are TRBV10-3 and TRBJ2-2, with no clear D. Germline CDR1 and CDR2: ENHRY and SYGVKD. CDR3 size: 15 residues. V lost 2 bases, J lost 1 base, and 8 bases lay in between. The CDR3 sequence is CAISEGRGNTGELFF. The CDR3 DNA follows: TGTGCCATCAGTGAGGGCAGAGGGAACACCGGGGAGCTGTTTTTT.

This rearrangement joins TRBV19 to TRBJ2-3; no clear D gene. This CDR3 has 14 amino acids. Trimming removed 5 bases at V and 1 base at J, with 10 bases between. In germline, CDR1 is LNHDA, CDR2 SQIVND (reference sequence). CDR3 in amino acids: CASSRLRGTDTQYF. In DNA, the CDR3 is TGTGCCAGTAGTCGCTTAAGGGGCACAGATACGCAGTATTTT.

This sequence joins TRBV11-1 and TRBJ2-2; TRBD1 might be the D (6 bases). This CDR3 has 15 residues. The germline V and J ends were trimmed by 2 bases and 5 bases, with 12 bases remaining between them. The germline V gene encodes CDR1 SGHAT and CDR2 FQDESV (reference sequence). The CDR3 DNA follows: TGTGCCAGCAGCTTATTCAGGGGTACGACCGGGGAGCTGTTTTTT. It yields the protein CASSLFRGTTGELFF.

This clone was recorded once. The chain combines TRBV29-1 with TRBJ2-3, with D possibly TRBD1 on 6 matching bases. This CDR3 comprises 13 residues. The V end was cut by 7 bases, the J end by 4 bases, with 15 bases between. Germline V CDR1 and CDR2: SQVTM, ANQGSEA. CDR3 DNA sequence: TGCAGCGCCGAAAGGGGGTTGGCAGATACGCAGTATTTT. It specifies CSAERGLADTQYF.

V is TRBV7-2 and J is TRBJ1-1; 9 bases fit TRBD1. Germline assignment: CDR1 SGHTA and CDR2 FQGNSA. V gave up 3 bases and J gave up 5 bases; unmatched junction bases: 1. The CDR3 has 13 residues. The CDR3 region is CASSFDRGTEAFF. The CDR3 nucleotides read TGTGCCAGCAGCTTCGACAGGGGGACTGAAGCTTTCTTT.

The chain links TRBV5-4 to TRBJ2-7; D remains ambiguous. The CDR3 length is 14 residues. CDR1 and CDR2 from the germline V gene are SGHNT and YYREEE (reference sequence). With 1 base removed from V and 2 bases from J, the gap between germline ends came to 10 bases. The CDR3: CASSLFGVTYEQYF. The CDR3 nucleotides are TGTGCCAGCAGCTTGTTTGGGGTTACCTACGAGCAGTACTTC.

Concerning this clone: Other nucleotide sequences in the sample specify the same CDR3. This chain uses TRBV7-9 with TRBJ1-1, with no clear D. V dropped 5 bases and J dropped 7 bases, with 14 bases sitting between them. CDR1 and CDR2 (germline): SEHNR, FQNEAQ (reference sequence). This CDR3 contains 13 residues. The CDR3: CASSRQAQIEAFF. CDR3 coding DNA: TGTGCCAGCAGCCGACAAGCCCAGATTGAAGCTTTCTTT.

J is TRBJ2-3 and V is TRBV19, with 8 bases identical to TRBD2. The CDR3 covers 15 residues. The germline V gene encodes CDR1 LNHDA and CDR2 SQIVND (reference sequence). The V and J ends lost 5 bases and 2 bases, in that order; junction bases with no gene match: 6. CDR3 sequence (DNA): TGTGCCAGTAGTGGAACTAGCGGCCTCACAGATACGCAGTATTTT. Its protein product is CASSGTSGLTDTQYF.

The chain's CDR3 is CASSLRDLILYEQYF. CDR3 bases: TGTGCCAGCAGTCTCCGGGACCTGATACTCTACGAGCAGTACTTC. The chain recombines TRBV28 with TRBJ2-7; D may be TRBD1 or TRBD2 (5 bases each). Trimming shortened V by 5 bases and J by 3 bases, and 17 bases separated the two germline ends. The CDR3 covers 15 residues. In germline, CDR1 is MDHEN, CDR2 SYDVKM. The full variable domain, completed using reference TRBV28 and TRBJ2-7, is DVKVTQSSRYLVKRTGEKVFLECVQDMDHENMFWYRQDPGLGLRLIYFSYDVKMKEKGDIPEGYSVSREKKERFSLILESASTNQTSMYLCASSLRDLILYEQYFGPGTRLTVT.